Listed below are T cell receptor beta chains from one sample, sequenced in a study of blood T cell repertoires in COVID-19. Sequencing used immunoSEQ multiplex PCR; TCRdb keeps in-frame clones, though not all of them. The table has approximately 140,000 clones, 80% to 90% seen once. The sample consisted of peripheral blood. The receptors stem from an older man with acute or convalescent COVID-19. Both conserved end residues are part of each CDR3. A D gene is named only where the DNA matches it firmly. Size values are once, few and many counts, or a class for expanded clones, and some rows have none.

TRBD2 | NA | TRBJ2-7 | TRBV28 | TGTGCCAGCACAATCCCGGGACTAGCGGGAGGCTACGAGCAGTACTTC | CASTIPGLAGGYEQYF
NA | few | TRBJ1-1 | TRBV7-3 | TGTGCCAGCAGCTTCAGCGGCCAGCCCGACACTGAAGCTTTCTTT | CASSFSGQPDTEAFF
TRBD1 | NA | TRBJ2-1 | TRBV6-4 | TGTGCCAGCAGCCGGGACAGAGAGGCCTACAATGAGCAGTTCTTC | CASSRDREAYNEQFF
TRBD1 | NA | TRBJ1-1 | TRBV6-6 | TGTGCCAGCAGTCTTGGACAGGGATGGTATCCTCCCACTGAAGCTTTCTTT | CASSLGQGWYPPTEAFF
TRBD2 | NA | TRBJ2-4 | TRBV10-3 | TGTGCCATCAGCCATCCTAGCGGGGGCCTCAAAAACATTCAGTACTTC | CAISHPSGGLKNIQYF
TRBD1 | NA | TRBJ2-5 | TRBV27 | TGTGCCAGCAGGGAGGACAGGGGTCCCCAAGAGACCCAGTACTTC | CASREDRGPQETQYF
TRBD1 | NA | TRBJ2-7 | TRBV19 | TGTGCCAGTAGTATAGACACCGGACAGGGGCCCGAGCAGTACTTC | CASSIDTGQGPEQYF
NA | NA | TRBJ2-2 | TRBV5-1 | TGCGCCAGCAGCTTGAAGGCGGGCCTTAACACCGGGGAGCTGTTTTTT | CASSLKAGLNTGELFF
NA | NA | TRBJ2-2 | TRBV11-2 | TGTGCCAGCAGCTTAGTCGAGGCCAGGGGCTTCACCGGGGAGCTGTTTTTT | CASSLVEARGFTGELFF
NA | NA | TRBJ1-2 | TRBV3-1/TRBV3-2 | TGTGCCAGCAGCGGACCAGGGTATGGCTACACCTTC | CASSGPGYGYTF
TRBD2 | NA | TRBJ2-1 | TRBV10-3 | TGTGCCATCGCTACCACAAACCCGGGACTAGCGGGGGTTGAGCAGTTCTTC | CAIATTNPGLAGVEQFF
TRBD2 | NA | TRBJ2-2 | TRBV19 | TGTGCCAGTAGCCGACTAGCGGGAGCCCCGGGCGGGGAGCTGTTTTTT | CASSRLAGAPGGELFF
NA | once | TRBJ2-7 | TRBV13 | TGTGCCAGCAGCCCGCGGGACAGCCGGAGATACGAGCAGTACTTC | CASSPRDSRRYEQYF
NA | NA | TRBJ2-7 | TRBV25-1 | TGTGCCAGCAAAGAGGCGGGTGGACGTTACGAGCAGTACTTC | CASKEAGGRYEQYF
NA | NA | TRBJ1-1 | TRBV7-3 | TGTGCCAGCAGCCCCCACGGACAGATCACTGAAGCTTTCTTT | CASSPHGQITEAFF
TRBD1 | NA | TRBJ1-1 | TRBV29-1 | TGCAGCGTTGAAGAGGGGGGGACAGGCGTTGAAGCTTTCTTT | CSVEEGGTGVEAFF
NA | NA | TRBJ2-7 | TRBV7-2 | TGTGCCAGCAGCGGAAGGGGGGGGTACGAGCAGTACTTC | CASSGRGGYEQYF
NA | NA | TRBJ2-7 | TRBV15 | TGTGCCACCAGCAGAGATCTGATAGGGGGGGTCTACGAGCAGTACTTC | CATSRDLIGGVYEQYF
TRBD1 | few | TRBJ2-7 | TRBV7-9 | TGTGCCAGCAGCACCGGGACAGACGAGCAGTACTTC | CASSTGTDEQYF
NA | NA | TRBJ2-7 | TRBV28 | TGTGCCAGCAGTTTATGGGTAGCGGACCCCTCCTACGAGCAGTACTTC | CASSLWVADPSYEQYF
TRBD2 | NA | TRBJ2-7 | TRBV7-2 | TGTGCCAGCAGCTTAGTTGGGACTAGCGACTACGAGCAGTACTTC | CASSLVGTSDYEQYF
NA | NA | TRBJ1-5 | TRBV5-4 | TGTGCCAGCAGCTCGGAGCCTAATCAGCCCCAGCATTTT | CASSSEPNQPQHF
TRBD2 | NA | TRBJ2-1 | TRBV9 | TGTGCCAGCAGCGTAGTAGCGGGAGGCTACAATGAGCAGTTCTTC | CASSVVAGGYNEQFF
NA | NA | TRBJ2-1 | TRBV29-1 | TGCAGCGTTACAACTACCCCCCGCTCCTACAATGAGCAGTTCTTC | CSVTTTPRSYNEQFF
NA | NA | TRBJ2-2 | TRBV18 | TGTGCCAGCTCACCACTGGCGGGGCGCCTGAACACCGGGGAGCTGTTTTTT | CASSPLAGRLNTGELFF
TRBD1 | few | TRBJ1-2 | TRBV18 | TGTGCCAGCTCACCCGGGGGACAGTTCCTAAACTATGGCTACACCTTC | CASSPGGQFLNYGYTF
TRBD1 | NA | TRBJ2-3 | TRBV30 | TGTGCCTGGAGCCGACAGGGGGGGTCAGATACGCAGTATTTT | CAWSRQGGSDTQYF
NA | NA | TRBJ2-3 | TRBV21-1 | TGTGCCAGCAGCAAACCCGGGGTGAATACGCAGTATTTT | CASSKPGVNTQYF
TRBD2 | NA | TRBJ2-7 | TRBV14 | TGTGCCAGCAGCGTGGGACTAGCGGGAATCTACGAGCAGTACTTC | CASSVGLAGIYEQYF
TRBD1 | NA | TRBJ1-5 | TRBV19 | TGTGCCACCCTACAGGGGGCGGGTAGTCAGCCCCAGCATTTT | CATLQGAGSQPQHF
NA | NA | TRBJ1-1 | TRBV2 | TGTGCCAGCACTGGACAGATGAACACTGAAGCTTTCTTT | CASTGQMNTEAFF
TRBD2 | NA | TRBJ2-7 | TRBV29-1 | TGCAGCGTGGGGGGGGTTGACGAGCAGTACTTC | CSVGGVDEQYF
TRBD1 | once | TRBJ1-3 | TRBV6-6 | TGTGCCAGCAGTTTAACGACAGGGACTGGAAACACCATATATTTT | CASSLTTGTGNTIYF
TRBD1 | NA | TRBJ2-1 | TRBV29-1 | TGCAGCGTTGAATTCTACAGGGGGCTAGGGCAGTTCTTC | CSVEFYRGLGQFF
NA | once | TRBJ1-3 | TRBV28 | TGTGCCAGCAGTGGGAGGGCTCTCTCTGGAAACACCATATATTTT | CASSGRALSGNTIYF
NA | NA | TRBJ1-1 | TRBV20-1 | TGCAGCCCCTCGTCTTCTCAAGCTTTCTTT | CSPSSSQAFF
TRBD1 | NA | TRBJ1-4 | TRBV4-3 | TGCGCCAGCAGCCAAGATCGTATAGGACAGGGGGATGAAAAACTGTTTTTT | CASSQDRIGQGDEKLFF
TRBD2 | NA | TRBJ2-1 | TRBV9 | TGTGCCAGCAGCCTGGGACTAGCGGGAGGAACGAGTAATGAGCAGTTCTTC | CASSLGLAGGTSNEQFF
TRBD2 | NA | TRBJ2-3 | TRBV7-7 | TGTGCTAGCAGCTTAGACGCGGGAGCTGATACGCAGTATTTT | CASSLDAGADTQYF
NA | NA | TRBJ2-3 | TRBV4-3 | TGCGCCAGCAGCCATACTAGCACAGATACGCAGTATTTT | CASSHTSTDTQYF
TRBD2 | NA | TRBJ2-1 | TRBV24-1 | TGTGCCACCAGGGGCGGGAGTTCCTACAATGAGCAGTTCTTC | CATRGGSSYNEQFF
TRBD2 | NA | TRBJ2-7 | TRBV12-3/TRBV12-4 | TGTGCCAGCAGGGTAGCGGGGGCCTACGAGCAGTACTTC | CASRVAGAYEQYF
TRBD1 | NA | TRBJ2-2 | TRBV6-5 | TGTGCCAGCAGTCTCACAGGGGGCAGGACCGGGGAGCTGTTTTTT | CASSLTGGRTGELFF
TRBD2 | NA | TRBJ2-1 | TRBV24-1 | TGTGCCACCAGTGATTTTGGGGCGGGGGCCTACAATGAGCAGTTCTTC | CATSDFGAGAYNEQFF
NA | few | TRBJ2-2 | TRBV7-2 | TGTGCCAGCAGCTTAAACACCGACACCGGGGAGCTGTTTTTT | CASSLNTDTGELFF
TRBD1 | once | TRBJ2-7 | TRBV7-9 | TGTGCCAGCAGCGCCGGGACAGGGCTCTACGAGCAGTACTTC | CASSAGTGLYEQYF
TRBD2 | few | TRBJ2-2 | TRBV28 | TGTGCCAGCAGTTTATTCGCGGGAGGACCCACCGGGGAGCTGTTTTTT | CASSLFAGGPTGELFF
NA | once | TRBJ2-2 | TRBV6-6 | TGTGCCAGCAGATTCAGGGGCACCGGGGAGCTGTTTTTT | CASRFRGTGELFF
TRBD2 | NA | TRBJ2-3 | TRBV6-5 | TGTGCCAGCAGCTCTAGCGGAACAGACACAGATACGCAGTATTTT | CASSSSGTDTDTQYF
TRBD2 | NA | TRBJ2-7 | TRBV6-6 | TGTGCCAGCAGAAGACGGGAGGACTACGAGCAGTACTTC | CASRRREDYEQYF
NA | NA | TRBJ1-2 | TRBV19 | TGTGCCAGTAGTCCTCTTCGGACAGTCCCTGGCTACACCTTC | CASSPLRTVPGYTF